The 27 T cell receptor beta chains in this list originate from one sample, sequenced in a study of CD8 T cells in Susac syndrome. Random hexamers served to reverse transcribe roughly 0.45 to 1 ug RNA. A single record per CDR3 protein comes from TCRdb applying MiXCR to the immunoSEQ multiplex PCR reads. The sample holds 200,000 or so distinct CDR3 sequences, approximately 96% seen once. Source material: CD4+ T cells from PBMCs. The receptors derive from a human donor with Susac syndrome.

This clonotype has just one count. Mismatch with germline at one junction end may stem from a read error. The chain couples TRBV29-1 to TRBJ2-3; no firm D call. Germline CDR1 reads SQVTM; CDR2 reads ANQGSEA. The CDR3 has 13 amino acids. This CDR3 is CSVEDEVAGRLDF. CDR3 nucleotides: TGCAGCGTTGAAGATGAGGTGGCTGGTCGATTGGATTTT.

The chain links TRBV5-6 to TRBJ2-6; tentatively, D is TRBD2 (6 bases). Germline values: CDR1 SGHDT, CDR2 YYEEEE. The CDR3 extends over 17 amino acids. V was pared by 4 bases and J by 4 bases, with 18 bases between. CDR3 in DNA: TGTGCCAGCAGCCGTTGGGGGGTGGGCCGAGGGGCCAACGTCCTGACTTTC. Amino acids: CASSRWGVGRGANVLTF.

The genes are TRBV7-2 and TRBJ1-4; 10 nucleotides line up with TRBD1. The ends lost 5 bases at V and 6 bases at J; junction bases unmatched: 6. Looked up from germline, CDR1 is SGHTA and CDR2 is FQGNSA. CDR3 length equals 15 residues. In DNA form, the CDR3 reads TGTGCCAGCAGCCCCTGGGGACAGGGGTATGAAAAACTGTTTTTT. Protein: CASSPWGQGYEKLFF.

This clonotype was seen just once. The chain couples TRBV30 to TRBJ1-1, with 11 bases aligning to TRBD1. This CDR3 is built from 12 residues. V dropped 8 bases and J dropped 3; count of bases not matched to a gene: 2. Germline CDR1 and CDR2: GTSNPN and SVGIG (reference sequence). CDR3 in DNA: TGTGCCGGGACAGGGGGATACACTGAAGCTTTCTTT. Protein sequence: CAGTGGYTEAFF.

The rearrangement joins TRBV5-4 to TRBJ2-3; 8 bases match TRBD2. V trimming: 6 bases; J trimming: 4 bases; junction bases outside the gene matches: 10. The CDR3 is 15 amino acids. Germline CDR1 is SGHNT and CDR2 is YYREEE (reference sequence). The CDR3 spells CASNRPGLVSDTQYF. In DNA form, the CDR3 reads TGTGCCAGCAACCGACCGGGACTAGTATCAGATACGCAGTATTTT.

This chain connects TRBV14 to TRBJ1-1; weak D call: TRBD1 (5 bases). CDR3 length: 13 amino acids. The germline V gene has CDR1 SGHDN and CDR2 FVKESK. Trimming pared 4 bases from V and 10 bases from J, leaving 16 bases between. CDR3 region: CASSPTGASSAFF. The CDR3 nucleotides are TGTGCCAGCAGCCCCACAGGCGCCAGTTCAGCTTTCTTT.

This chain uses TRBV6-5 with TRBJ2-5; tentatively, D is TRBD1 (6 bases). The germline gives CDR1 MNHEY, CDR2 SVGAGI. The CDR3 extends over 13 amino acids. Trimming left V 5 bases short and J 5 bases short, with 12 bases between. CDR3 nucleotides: TGTGCCAGCAGTCCAGGGGTTAAGGAGACCCAGTACTTC. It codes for CASSPGVKETQYF.

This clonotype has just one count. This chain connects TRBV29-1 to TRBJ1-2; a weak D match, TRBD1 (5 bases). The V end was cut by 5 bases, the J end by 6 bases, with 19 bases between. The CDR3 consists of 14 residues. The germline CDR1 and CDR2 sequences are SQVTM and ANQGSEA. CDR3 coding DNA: TGCAGCGTTCTGGAACCGACACAGGCTGATGGCTACACCTTC. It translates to CSVLEPTQADGYTF.

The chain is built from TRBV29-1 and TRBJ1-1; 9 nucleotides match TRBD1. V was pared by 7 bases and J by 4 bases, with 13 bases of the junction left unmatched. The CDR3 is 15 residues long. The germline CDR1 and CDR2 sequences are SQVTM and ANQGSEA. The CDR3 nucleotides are TGCAGCGGAACCTCACAGGGGGCGATTTTCACTGAAGCTTTCTTT. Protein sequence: CSGTSQGAIFTEAFF.

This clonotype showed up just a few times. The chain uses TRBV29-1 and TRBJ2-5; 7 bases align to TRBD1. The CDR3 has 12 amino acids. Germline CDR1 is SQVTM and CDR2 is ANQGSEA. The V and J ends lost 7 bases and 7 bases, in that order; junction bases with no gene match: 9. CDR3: CSDGQEVGTQYF. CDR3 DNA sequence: TGCAGCGACGGACAGGAGGTTGGGACCCAGTACTTC.

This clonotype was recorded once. The DNA of the CDR3 is TGTGCCAGCAGCGTTCATAGCGGGGGGGCAACTGATACGCAGTATTTT. Its protein product is CASSVHSGGATDTQYF. The J gene is TRBJ2-3, the V gene TRBV3-1; 11 bases are shared with TRBD2. V dropped 5 bases and J dropped 6; count of bases not matched to a gene: 10. Per the germline V gene, CDR1 is LGHDT and CDR2 is YNNKEL (reference sequence). The CDR3 is made up of 16 amino acids.

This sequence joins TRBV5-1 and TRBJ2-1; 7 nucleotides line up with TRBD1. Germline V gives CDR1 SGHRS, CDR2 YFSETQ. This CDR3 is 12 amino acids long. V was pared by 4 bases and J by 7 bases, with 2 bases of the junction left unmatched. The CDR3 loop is CASSTQGNEQFF. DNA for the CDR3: TGCGCCAGCAGCACACAGGGGAATGAGCAGTTCTTC.

The CDR3 region has the DNA TGTGCCAGCAGCTTAGGTCGGGGGCCGAGATACCAAGAGACCCAGTACTTC. This encodes CASSLGRGPRYQETQYF. The chain uses TRBV7-9 and TRBJ2-5; D could derive from TRBD1 or TRBD2 (6 bases each). Trimming removed 1 base from V and 0 bases from J, with 15 bases in between. CDR1 and CDR2 (germline): SEHNR, FQNEAQ (reference sequence). The CDR3 runs to 17 residues.

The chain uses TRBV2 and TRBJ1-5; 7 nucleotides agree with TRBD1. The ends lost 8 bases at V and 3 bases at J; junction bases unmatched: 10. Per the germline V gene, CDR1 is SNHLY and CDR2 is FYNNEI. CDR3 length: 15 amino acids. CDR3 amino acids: CASRTRQGLNQPQHF. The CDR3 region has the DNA TGTGCCAGCCGCACTCGACAGGGCCTCAATCAGCCCCAGCATTTT.

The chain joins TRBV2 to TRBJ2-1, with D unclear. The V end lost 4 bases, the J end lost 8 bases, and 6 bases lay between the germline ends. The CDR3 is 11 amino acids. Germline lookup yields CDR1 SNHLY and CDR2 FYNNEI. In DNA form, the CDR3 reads TGTGCCAGCAGTGGGGGTCATGAGCAGTTCTTC. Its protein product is CASSGGHEQFF.

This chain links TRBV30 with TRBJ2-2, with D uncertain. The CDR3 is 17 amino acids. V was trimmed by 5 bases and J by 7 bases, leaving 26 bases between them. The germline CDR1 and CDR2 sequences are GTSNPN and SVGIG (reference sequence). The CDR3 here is CAWVPTPRLAYGGELFF. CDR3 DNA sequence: TGTGCCTGGGTCCCAACCCCCCGTCTCGCCTACGGCGGGGAGCTGTTTTTT.

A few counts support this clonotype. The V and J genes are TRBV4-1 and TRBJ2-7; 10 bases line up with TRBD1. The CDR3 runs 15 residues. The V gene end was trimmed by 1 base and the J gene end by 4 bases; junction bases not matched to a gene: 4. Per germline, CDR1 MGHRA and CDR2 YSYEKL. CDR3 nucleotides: TGCGCCAGCAGCCAAGCCGGACAGGGGGGATACGAGCAGTACTTC. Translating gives CASSQAGQGGYEQYF.

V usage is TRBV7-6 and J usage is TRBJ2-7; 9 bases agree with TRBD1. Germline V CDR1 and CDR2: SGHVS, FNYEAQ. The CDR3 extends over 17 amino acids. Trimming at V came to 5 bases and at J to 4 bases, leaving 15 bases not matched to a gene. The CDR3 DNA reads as TGTGCCAGCAGCGCCCGAGCCGGGACAGGGAAAGCTTACGAGCAGTACTTC. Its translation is CASSARAGTGKAYEQYF.

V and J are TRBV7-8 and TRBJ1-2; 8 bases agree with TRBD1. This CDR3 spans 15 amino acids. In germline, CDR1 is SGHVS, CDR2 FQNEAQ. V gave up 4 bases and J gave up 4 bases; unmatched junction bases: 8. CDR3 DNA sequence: TGTGCCAGCAGCTCGTCCCGGGACAGGACCTATGGCTACACCTTC. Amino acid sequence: CASSSSRDRTYGYTF.

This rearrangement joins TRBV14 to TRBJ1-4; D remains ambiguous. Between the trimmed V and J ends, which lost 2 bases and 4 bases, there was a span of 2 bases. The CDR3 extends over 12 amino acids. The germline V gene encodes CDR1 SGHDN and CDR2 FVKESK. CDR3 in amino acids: CASSQLNEKLFF. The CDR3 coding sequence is TGTGCCAGCAGCCAACTTAATGAAAAACTGTTTTTT.

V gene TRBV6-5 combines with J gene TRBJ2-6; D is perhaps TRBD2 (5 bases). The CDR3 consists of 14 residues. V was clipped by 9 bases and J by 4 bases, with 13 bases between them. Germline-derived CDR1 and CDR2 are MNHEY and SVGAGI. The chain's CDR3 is CASTSGYGANVLTF. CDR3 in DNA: TGTGCCAGTACCTCGGGGTACGGGGCCAACGTCCTGACTTTC.

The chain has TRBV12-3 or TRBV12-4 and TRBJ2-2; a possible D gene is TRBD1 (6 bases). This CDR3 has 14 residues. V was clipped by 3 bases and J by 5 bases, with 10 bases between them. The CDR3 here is CASSFLGATGELFF. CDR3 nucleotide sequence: TGTGCCAGCAGTTTCTTGGGGGCAACCGGGGAGCTGTTTTTT.

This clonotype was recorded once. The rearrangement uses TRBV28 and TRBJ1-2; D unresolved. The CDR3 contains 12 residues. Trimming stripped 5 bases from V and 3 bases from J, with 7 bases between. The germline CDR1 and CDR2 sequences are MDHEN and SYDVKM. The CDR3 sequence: CASSNSYYGYTF. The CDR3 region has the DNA TGTGCCAGCAGTAACAGCTACTATGGCTACACCTTC.

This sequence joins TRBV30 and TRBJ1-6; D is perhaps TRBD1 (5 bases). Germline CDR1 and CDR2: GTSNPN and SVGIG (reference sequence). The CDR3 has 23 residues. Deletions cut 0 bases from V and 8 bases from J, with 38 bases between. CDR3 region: CAWSVEAAGSGGGRVDLDSPLHF. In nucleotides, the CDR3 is TGTGCCTGGAGTGTCGAGGCGGCAGGGAGCGGCGGGGGTCGGGTAGACCTTGATTCACCCCTCCACTTT.

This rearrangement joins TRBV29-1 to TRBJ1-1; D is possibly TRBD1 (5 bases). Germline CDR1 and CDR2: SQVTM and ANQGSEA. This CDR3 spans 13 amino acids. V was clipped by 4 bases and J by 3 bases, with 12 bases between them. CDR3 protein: CSVALRGDTEAFF. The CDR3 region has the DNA TGCAGCGTTGCCTTGCGGGGGGACACTGAAGCTTTCTTT.

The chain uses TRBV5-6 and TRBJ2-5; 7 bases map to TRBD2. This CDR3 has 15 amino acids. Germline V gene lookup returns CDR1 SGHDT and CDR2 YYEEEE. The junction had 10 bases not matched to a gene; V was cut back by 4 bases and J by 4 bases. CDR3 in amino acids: CASSPGLGILETQYF. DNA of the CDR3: TGTGCCAGCAGCCCCGGACTAGGGATACTAGAGACCCAGTACTTC.

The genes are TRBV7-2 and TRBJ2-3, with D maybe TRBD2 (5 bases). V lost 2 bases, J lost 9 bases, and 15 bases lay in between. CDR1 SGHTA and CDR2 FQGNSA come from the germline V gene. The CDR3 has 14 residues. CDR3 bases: TGTGCCAGCAGCTTACTACCAGAGGGCTCCACGCAGTATTTT. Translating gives CASSLLPEGSTQYF.